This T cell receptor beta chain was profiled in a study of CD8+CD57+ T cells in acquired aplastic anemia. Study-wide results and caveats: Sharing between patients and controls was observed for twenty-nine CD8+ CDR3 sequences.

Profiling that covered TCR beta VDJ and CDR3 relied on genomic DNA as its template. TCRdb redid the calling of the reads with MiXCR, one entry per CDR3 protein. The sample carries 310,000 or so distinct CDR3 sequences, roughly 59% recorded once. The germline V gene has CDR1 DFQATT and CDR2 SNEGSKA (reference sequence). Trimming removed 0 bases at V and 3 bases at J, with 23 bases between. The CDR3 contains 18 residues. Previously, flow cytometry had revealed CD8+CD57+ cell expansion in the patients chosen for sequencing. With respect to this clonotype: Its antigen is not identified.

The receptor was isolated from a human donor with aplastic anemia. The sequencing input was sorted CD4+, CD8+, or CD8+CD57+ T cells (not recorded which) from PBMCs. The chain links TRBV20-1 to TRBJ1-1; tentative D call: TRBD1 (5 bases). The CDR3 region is CSARDPLAEGREDTEAFF. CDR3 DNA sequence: TGCAGTGCTAGAGATCCGTTAGCGGAGGGGCGGGAAGACACTGAAGCTTTCTTT.